This T cell receptor (beta chain) was identified during a study of cytotoxic CD8 clonotypes in ibrutinib-treated CLL. Overall study context: Collecting the response samples happened after a median roughly 13 months of treatment, with a range of 6 to 36.

Cryopreserved PBMCs supplied about 2 micrograms of genomic DNA for TCR beta libraries. Assay used: immunoSEQ multiplex PCR; TCRdb lists only in-frame clones, some missing. The table records around 310,000 clones, about 80% of them present only once. General observations from the study: Under treatment, the uncommon public clonotypes either contracted or remained stable.

For this clone: The antigen remains undetermined.

Trimming stripped 1 base from V and 2 bases from J, with 8 bases between. Germline V gene data show CDR1 as KGHSH and CDR2 as LQKENI. This CDR3 comprises 15 residues. The input for sequencing was PBMCs, taken before ibrutinib treatment. The clonotype originates from a human donor with chronic lymphocytic leukemia. This sequence joins TRBV18 and TRBJ1-4, with TRBD1 as a possible D gene (6 bases). For the CDR3, the DNA is TGTGCCAGCTCACCACAACAGGGTACTAATGAAAAACTGTTTTTT. It codes for CASSPQQGTNEKLFF.